This passage covers 27 T cell receptor beta chains from one sample sequenced in a study of early T cells in non-severe SARS-CoV-2 infection. Each CDR3 protein gets one entry after TCRdb re-called the 5' RACE reads with MiXCR. The top ten clones hold approximately 6.4% of a sample with tens of thousands of distinct CDR3 sequences, 12% of them seen once. Sequenced input: whole blood. These TCRs come from an adult who was a healthcare worker with PCR-confirmed SARS-CoV-2 infection or an uninfected control (not recorded which).

This clonotype was seen repeatedly, ten times or more. The chain is built from TRBV5-1 and TRBJ2-2; TRBD1 might be the D (5 bases). Trimming removed 1 base from V and 5 bases from J, with 12 bases in between. Germline CDR1 SGHRS, CDR2 YFSETQ. The CDR3 runs 15 residues. CDR3 DNA sequence: TGCGCCAGCAGCTTGTATGCAGGGCGAACCGGGGAGCTGTTTTTT. Translated: CASSLYAGRTGELFF.

This clonotype was recorded a few times. This chain connects TRBV29-1 to TRBJ1-2, with no clear D. Germline V CDR1 and CDR2: SQVTM, ANQGSEA. This CDR3 has 11 residues. The V end lost 3 bases, the J end lost 9 bases, and 11 bases lay between the germline ends. The CDR3 loop reads CSVDSASRYTF. CDR3 nucleotides: TGCAGCGTTGATTCCGCGAGTCGCTACACCTTC.

The sample holds many counts of this clonotype. The chain uses TRBV13 and TRBJ1-1; the D is unclear. The germline gives CDR1 PRHDT, CDR2 FYEKMQ (reference sequence). Deletions cut 5 bases from V and 1 base from J, with 14 bases between. CDR3 length equals 15 residues. The CDR3, as DNA: TGTGCCAGCAGCCCTAGACGACCGAAGAACACTGAAGCTTTCTTT. Amino acid sequence: CASSPRRPKNTEAFF.

This clonotype was picked up many times. This rearrangement joins TRBV7-8 to TRBJ1-1, with a weak D call TRBD1 (5 bases). The germline CDR1 and CDR2 sequences are SGHVS and FQNEAQ. CDR3 length equals 15 residues. V was pared by 5 bases and J by 3 bases, with 16 bases between. The CDR3 nucleotides are TGTGCCAGCAGCCCCGGTCGGGCGGGGGACACTGAAGCTTTCTTT. This sequence encodes CASSPGRAGDTEAFF.

This clonotype was counted ten times or more. This sequence joins TRBV12-3 or TRBV12-4 and TRBJ2-1; D is unresolved. The CDR3 has 15 amino acids. V lost 3 bases to trimming and J lost 7 bases, with 16 bases between them. CDR3 amino acids: CASSLSIRLGNEQFF. CDR3 coding DNA: TGTGCCAGCAGTTTGAGTATCCGGTTGGGAAATGAGCAGTTCTTC.

This sequence joins TRBV5-1 and TRBJ2-7, with D maybe TRBD2 (6 bases). The CDR3 length is 15 residues. V shed 0 bases and J shed 4 bases, with 14 bases lying between them. Per germline, CDR1 SGHRS and CDR2 YFSETQ. The CDR3 protein is CASSLAQGGGYEQYF. The CDR3 bases are TGCGCCAGCAGCTTGGCCCAGGGAGGTGGATACGAGCAGTACTTC.

This clonotype came up a few times. Germline is not matched at one junction end, which may reflect a read error. The chain carries TRBV12-3 or TRBV12-4 and TRBJ2-7, with D uncertain. The CDR3 is made up of 12 amino acids. Here the CDR3 DNA reads TGTGCCAGCAGTTACCTCAGTTACGGGCAGTACTTC. This codes for CASSYLSYGQYF.

The J gene is TRBJ2-7, the V gene TRBV7-9; 8 nucleotides agree with TRBD2. After removal of 8 bases from V and 6 bases from J, the junction contained 12 bases not matched to a gene. The CDR3 covers 14 residues. Germline CDR1 SEHNR, CDR2 FQNEAQ (reference sequence). CDR3 in DNA: TGTGCCAGCGGGGCCGGACTAGCAGGCCTCGAGCAGTACTTC. Translation: CASGAGLAGLEQYF. The full variable domain, rest sourced from reference TRBV7-9 and TRBJ2-7, is DTGVSQNPRHKITKRGQNVTFRCDPISEHNRLYWYRQTLGQGPEFLTYFQNEAQLEKSRLLSDRFSAERPKGSFSTLEIQRTEQGDSAMYLCASGAGLAGLEQYFGPGTRLTVT.

This clonotype was observed at least ten times. The gene calls are TRBV30 and TRBJ2-7; perhaps D is TRBD1 or TRBD2 (6 bases each). The V and J ends lost 0 bases and 3 bases respectively, with 12 bases between them. From germline, CDR1 is GTSNPN and CDR2 SVGIG (reference sequence). This CDR3 has 14 amino acids. CDR3 DNA: TGTGCCTGGAGTGTAACAGGGAGGAACTACGAGCAGTACTTC. This codes for CAWSVTGRNYEQYF. Combining the CDR3 with reference TRBV30 and TRBJ2-7 gives the whole variable domain SQTIHQWPATLVQPVGSPLSLECTVEGTSNPNLYWYRQAAGRGLQLLFYSVGIGQISSEVPQNLSASRPQDRQFILSSKKLLLSDSGFYLCAWSVTGRNYEQYFGPGTRLTVT.

A few counts support this clonotype. This sequence joins TRBV7-9 and TRBJ2-1; perhaps D is TRBD1 or TRBD2 (5 bases each). This CDR3 is 15 amino acids long. CDR1 and CDR2 from the germline V gene are SEHNR and FQNEAQ (reference sequence). V gave up 2 bases and J gave up 2 bases, with 10 bases separating them. The CDR3 sequence: CASSLWGNTYNEQFF. As DNA, the CDR3 is TGTGCCAGCAGCTTATGGGGGAATACCTACAATGAGCAGTTCTTC.

This clonotype has a count of ten or more. J is TRBJ2-3 and V is TRBV7-2; perhaps TRBD1 as D (6 bases). This CDR3 is 14 amino acids long. Germline CDR1 is SGHTA and CDR2 is FQGNSA. V lost 8 bases and J 1 base, leaving 13 bases between the germline ends. The CDR3 coding sequence is TGTGCCAGCTCCTACCGGACAGGCACAGATACGCAGTATTTT. Protein sequence: CASSYRTGTDTQYF.

There are many counts of this clonotype. This rearrangement joins TRBV10-3 to TRBJ2-7; TRBD2 aligns across 11 bases. With 1 base clipped from V and 3 bases from J, the junction kept 11 bases outside the gene matches. Germline loops: CDR1 ENHRY, CDR2 SYGVKD. The CDR3 covers 18 residues. CDR3 in amino acids: CAISEWRGLAGNYYEQYF. The CDR3, as DNA: TGTGCCATCAGTGAGTGGAGAGGACTAGCGGGTAACTACTACGAGCAGTACTTC.

There are many counts of this clonotype. The CDR3 coding sequence is TGTGCCAGCAGCTTTATGGCGCTAGCGGGAGGCTCTAGGCAAGAGACCCAGTACTTC. Protein product: CASSFMALAGGSRQETQYF. J is TRBJ2-5 and V is TRBV11-2, with 11 bases matching TRBD2. This CDR3 is 19 amino acids long. V lost 3 bases and J lost 2; bases outside the gene matches: 14. Germline V gene sequence: CDR1 SGHAT, CDR2 FQNNGV. The full variable domain, rest sourced from reference TRBV11-2 and TRBJ2-5, is EAGVAQSPRYKIIEKRQSVAFWCNPISGHATLYWYQQILGQGPKLLIQFQNNGVVDDSQLPKDRFSAERLKGVDSTLKIQPAKLEDSAVYLCASSFMALAGGSRQETQYFGPGTRLLVL.

This clonotype was seen repeatedly, ten times or more. The rearrangement joins TRBV20-1 to TRBJ2-5, with TRBD2 identical over 7 bases. CDR1 is DFQATT, CDR2 SNEGSKA, per germline (reference sequence). V shed 8 bases and J 4 bases; nucleotides not matched to a gene: 10. This CDR3 has 13 residues. The CDR3 sequence is CSPLGGRGETQYF. In DNA, the CDR3 is TGCAGTCCCCTCGGGGGGAGGGGAGAGACCCAGTACTTC.

This clonotype was found a few times. The chain couples TRBV4-1 to TRBJ1-2; no clear D gene. CDR3 length: 16 amino acids. CDR1 MGHRA and CDR2 YSYEKL come from the germline V gene. Trimming removed 0 bases at V and 8 bases at J, with 19 bases between. The CDR3 loop is CASSQDRPGFPAGYTF. The CDR3 DNA follows: TGCGCCAGCAGCCAAGATCGCCCGGGTTTCCCGGCAGGCTACACCTTC.

The chain uses TRBV6-2 or TRBV6-3 and TRBJ2-1; 8 bases line up with TRBD2. The CDR3 has 19 residues. The V gene's germline CDR1 is MNHEY and CDR2 SVGEGT. V lost 1 base, J lost 5 bases, and 16 bases stayed unmatched. CDR3 nucleotide sequence: TGTGCCAGCAGTTACTTGTCCGAAACTCCGGGGGGGCCCCACAATGAGCAGTTCTTC. It encodes CASSYLSETPGGPHNEQFF.

This clonotype was seen many times. The chain combines TRBV29-1 with TRBJ2-5, with D tentatively TRBD1 (6 bases). Germline V lookup: CDR1 SQVTM, CDR2 ANQGSEA. V gave up 7 bases and J gave up 5 bases, with 14 bases separating them. CDR3 length equals 12 residues. The CDR3 protein is CSGLQGDETQYF. CDR3 DNA: TGCAGCGGACTACAGGGCGACGAGACCCAGTACTTC. Together with reference TRBV29-1 and TRBJ2-5, the CDR3 gives the full variable domain: SAVISQKPSRDICQRGTSLTIQCQVDSQVTMMFWYRQQPGQSLTLIATANQGSEATYESGFVIDKFPISRPNLTFSTLTVSNMSPEDSSIYLCSGLQGDETQYFGPGTRLLVL.

This chain links TRBV6-5 with TRBJ2-2, with D uncertain. Trimming cost V 2 bases and J 0 bases, with 1 base left between them. Germline loops: CDR1 MNHEY, CDR2 SVGAGI. The CDR3 consists of 13 residues. This CDR3 is CASSYPNTGELFF. In nucleotides, the CDR3 is TGTGCCAGCAGTTACCCGAACACCGGGGAGCTGTTTTTT.

This chain connects TRBV7-7 to TRBJ2-2; tentatively, D is TRBD1 or TRBD2 (6 bases each). The CDR3 consists of 14 residues. V lost 6 bases and J 5 bases, leaving 13 bases between the germline ends. Germline CDR1 and CDR2: SSHAT and FNYEAQ (reference sequence). The CDR3 here is CASSFSGATGELFF. CDR3 in DNA: TGTGCCAGCAGTTTTTCGGGGGCGACCGGGGAGCTGTTTTTT. The full variable domain, completed using reference TRBV7-7 and TRBJ2-2, is GAGVSQSPRYKVTKRGQDVTLRCDPISSHATLYWYQQALGQGPEFLTYFNYEAQPDKSGLPSDRFSAERPEGSISTLTIQRTEQRDSAMYRCASSFSGATGELFFGEGSRLTVL.

This clonotype was counted many times. The gene calls are TRBV10-2 and TRBJ2-5; 12 bases are a match to TRBD1. This CDR3 comprises 20 residues. V was clipped by 1 base and J by 2 bases; unmatched bases: 14. The germline V gene has CDR1 WSHSY and CDR2 SAAADI. CDR3 nucleotide sequence: TGCGCCAGCAGTGAGTTCCGGGACAGGGGGCGTTCGAGAGAGCAAGAGACCCAGTACTTC. Amino acids: CASSEFRDRGRSREQETQYF.

This clonotype appeared a few times. V usage is TRBV5-6 and J usage is TRBJ2-2, with TRBD1 identical over 12 bases. CDR1 and CDR2 from the germline V gene are SGHDT and YYEEEE. After removal of 4 bases from V and 5 bases from J, the junction contained 9 bases not matched to a gene. The CDR3 extends over 17 amino acids. CDR3 DNA: TGTGCCAGCAGCCCGGGACAGGGGGCGATAGTAACCGGGGAGCTGTTTTTT. Translation gives CASSPGQGAIVTGELFF.

This clonotype was seen only a few times. The chain links TRBV18 to TRBJ2-3; 9 bases match TRBD2. The CDR3 is 16 residues long. The V segment lost 4 bases and the J segment 2 bases; nucleotides outside the gene matches: 7. From germline, CDR1 is KGHSH and CDR2 LQKENI. The CDR3, as DNA: TGTGCCAGCTCACAGATGCGGGGGGGCCCCACAGATACGCAGTATTTT. It translates to CASSQMRGGPTDTQYF.

This clonotype was observed at least ten times. As DNA, the CDR3 is TGTGCCACCAGTGATCCGACAGGGGGCAATGAAAAACTGTTTTTT. Encoded protein: CATSDPTGGNEKLFF. The rearrangement links TRBV24-1 to TRBJ1-4, with TRBD1 matching 10 bases. V shed 3 bases, J shed 5 bases, and the junction held 2 bases outside the gene matches. Germline loops: CDR1 KGHDR, CDR2 SFDVKD. CDR3 size: 15 residues.

A few counts support this clonotype. The V call is TRBV19, the J call TRBJ1-4, with D tentatively TRBD1 (5 bases). Trimming took 8 bases from V and 8 from J, leaving 18 bases between them. From germline, CDR1 is LNHDA and CDR2 SQIVND (reference sequence). The CDR3 totals 14 residues. CDR3 amino acids: CASRSVGVGEKLFF. In nucleotides, the CDR3 is TGTGCCAGTCGATCAGTGGGGGTTGGGGAAAAACTGTTTTTT.

This clonotype has just a few counts. The chain is built from TRBV5-1 and TRBJ2-5; unclear D gene. Germline-derived CDR1 and CDR2 are SGHRS and YFSETQ. The CDR3 totals 14 residues. V was clipped by 0 bases and J by 3 bases, with 9 bases between them. The CDR3 DNA reads as TGCGCCAGCAGCTTGGGACCGACTGAAGAGACCCAGTACTTC. Translation: CASSLGPTEETQYF.

This clonotype came up many times. The chain carries TRBV5-1 and TRBJ2-7, with TRBD2 identical over 10 bases. The CDR3 is 15 amino acids. With 0 bases clipped from V and 6 bases from J, the junction kept 6 bases outside the gene matches. Germline V CDR1 and CDR2: SGHRS, YFSETQ. CDR3 amino acids: CASSLVLAGEREQYF. In nucleotides, the CDR3 is TGCGCCAGCAGCTTGGTTCTAGCGGGAGAACGCGAGCAGTACTTC.

This chain uses TRBV7-2 with TRBJ1-2; D ambiguous. The germline gives CDR1 SGHTA, CDR2 FQGNSA. The CDR3 is 14 amino acids. The V gene lost 0 bases and the J gene lost 1 base, with 6 bases spanning the gap. CDR3 coding DNA: TGTGCCAGCAGCTTAGCACACCTTAACTATGGCTACACCTTC. Amino acids: CASSLAHLNYGYTF.